These 3 T cell receptor beta chains were all obtained from the same sample, sequenced in a study of blood T cell repertoires in COVID-19. Using immunoSEQ multiplex PCR, the repertoire was profiled, and TCRdb retains in-frame clones only, with some absent. The top ten clones hold roughly 3.8% of a sample with fewer than 35,000 clones, approximately 89% of them seen once. Material for sequencing was peripheral blood. The receptors were gathered from a man aged 60 to 75 with acute or convalescent COVID-19.

The chain uses TRBV10-3 and TRBJ1-1; TRBD1 aligns across 9 bases. Germline values: CDR1 ENHRY, CDR2 SYGVKD. V was pared by 0 bases and J by 2 bases, with 1 base of the junction left unmatched. The CDR3 contains 15 residues. Here the CDR3 reads CAISESGQGNTEAFF. The CDR3 DNA is TGTGCCATCAGTGAGTCGGGACAGGGCAACACTGAAGCTTTCTTT.

The chain couples TRBV4-2 to TRBJ2-1, with D hard to call. CDR3 length: 11 amino acids. The germline V gene encodes CDR1 LGHNA and CDR2 YNFKEQ. Trimming left V 4 bases short and J 7 bases short, with 5 bases between. The CDR3 DNA follows: TGTGCCAGCAGCCCCGGGAATGAGCAGTTCTTC. Residues: CASSPGNEQFF.

The chain links TRBV2 to TRBJ2-7, with TRBD2 identical over 7 bases. Unmatched junction bases numbered 13, after V lost 8 bases and J lost 3 bases. The CDR3 totals 15 residues. CDR1 and CDR2 (germline): SNHLY, FYNNEI. The CDR3 DNA sequence: TGTGCCAGCCGGCCAAGGACTAGTCCCCTCTACGAGCAGTACTTC. The encoded protein is CASRPRTSPLYEQYF.